This TCR beta chain is from a study of CD8 T cells in ankylosing spondylitis. Study-wide points: Reportedly, matched ankylosing spondylitis synovial fluid was significantly enriched for disease-linked clones. There was a TCR beta motif, made of 7 or 8 highly homologous variants, that appeared characteristic of ankylosing spondylitis blood. Clones linked to the disease showed a CD8+ phenotype. They occurred at relatively low frequencies in peripheral blood.

This clonotype was counted only a few times. Its antigen is unidentified. Scientists made TCR beta libraries using quantitative 5'-RACE with molecular barcodes. Via MiXCR, TCRdb re-called the 5' RACE reads, giving one row per CDR3 protein. In the table there are about 220,000 distinct CDR3 sequences, roughly a tenth of which are singletons. V was pared by 5 bases and J by 1 base, with 11 bases of the junction left unmatched. This CDR3 is built from 18 residues. Per germline, CDR1 SGHAT and CDR2 FQNNGV. Sample: blood, either unsorted or a sorted T cell fraction (not recorded which). The TCR originated in a male donor with ankylosing spondylitis or in good health (not recorded which). The chain uses TRBV11-2 and TRBJ2-5, with TRBD2 identical over 12 bases. CDR3 in DNA: TGTGCCAGCAGCCCCCGTGCACTAGCGGGGGGACCCCAAGAGACCCAGTACTTC. Its protein product is CASSPRALAGGPQETQYF.